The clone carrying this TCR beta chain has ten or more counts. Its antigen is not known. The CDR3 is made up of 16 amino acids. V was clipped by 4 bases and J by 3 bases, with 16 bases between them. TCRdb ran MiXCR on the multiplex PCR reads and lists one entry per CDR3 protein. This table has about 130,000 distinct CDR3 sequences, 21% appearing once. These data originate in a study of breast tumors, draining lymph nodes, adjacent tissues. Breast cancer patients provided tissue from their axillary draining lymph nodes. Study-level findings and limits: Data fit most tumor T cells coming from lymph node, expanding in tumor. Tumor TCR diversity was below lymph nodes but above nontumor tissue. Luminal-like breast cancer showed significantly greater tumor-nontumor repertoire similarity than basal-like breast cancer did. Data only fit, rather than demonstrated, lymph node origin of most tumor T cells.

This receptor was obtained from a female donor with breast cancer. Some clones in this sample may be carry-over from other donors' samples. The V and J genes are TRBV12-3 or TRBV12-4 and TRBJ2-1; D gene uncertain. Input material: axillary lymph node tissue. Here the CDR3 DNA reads TGTGCCAGCAGTTCTCTTAACGGGCAAGTCTACAATGAGCAGTTCTTC. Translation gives CASSSLNGQVYNEQFF.